Presented here are 25 T cell receptor beta chains from one specimen sequenced in a study of T cell changes during pregnancy in multiple sclerosis. Sequenced by immunoSEQ multiplex PCR; TCRdb stores in-frame clones only, minus some. The sample has about 40,000 clones, around 94% seen once. Sample: peripheral blood, taken in the third trimester of pregnancy. The origin of the receptors is a female donor with multiple sclerosis, enrolled in a pregnancy study.

In the case of this clone: The junction departs from the called germline gene at one end, perhaps through a read error. The chain carries TRBV12-5 and TRBJ2-4; maybe TRBD2 (5 bases). There are 11 residues in the CDR3. Germline V gene sequence: CDR1 LGHNT, CDR2 FRNRAP. The chain's CDR3 is CASGLFPGYAF. CDR3 bases: TGTGCTAGTGGTTTGTTCCCGGGGTACGCCTTC.

The genes are TRBV7-2 and TRBJ2-7, with 9 bases matching TRBD2. V lost 0 bases to trimming and J lost 5 bases; unmatched junction nucleotides: 14. The CDR3 extends over 18 amino acids. Per germline, CDR1 SGHTA and CDR2 FQGNSA. The CDR3 here is CASSLALQRGALKDEQYF. CDR3 nucleotide sequence: TGTGCCAGCAGCTTAGCGCTACAGCGGGGGGCCCTAAAGGACGAGCAGTACTTC.

The chain is built from TRBV28 and TRBJ1-2; no reliable D call. V lost 3 bases and J lost 2, with 7 bases in between. CDR1 and CDR2 from the germline V gene are MDHEN and SYDVKM. The CDR3 consists of 13 residues. The CDR3 is CASSFPGNYGYTF. As DNA, the CDR3 is TGTGCCAGCAGTTTTCCGGGGAACTATGGCTACACCTTC.

This clone was detected once. V and J are TRBV11-3 and TRBJ2-1, with 9 bases that match TRBD2. CDR1 SGHNT and CDR2 YENEEA come from the germline V gene. The CDR3 sequence is 15 residues long. V dropped 5 bases and J dropped 7; count of bases not matched to a gene: 9. The CDR3 bases are TGTGCCAGCAGCCCCTCCCGCGGGGGGGAAAATGAGCAGTTCTTC. Amino acids: CASSPSRGGENEQFF. The full variable domain, its missing parts supplied by reference TRBV11-3 and TRBJ2-1, is EAGVVQSPRYKIIEKKQPVAFWCNPISGHNTLYWYLQNLGQGPELLIRYENEEAVDDSQLPKDRFSAERLKGVDSTLKIQPAELGDSAVYLCASSPSRGGENEQFFGPGTRLTVL.

The V call is TRBV6-5, the J call TRBJ1-2, with 8 bases matching TRBD1. The V gene's germline CDR1 is MNHEY and CDR2 SVGAGI. CDR3 length: 15 amino acids. V dropped 1 base and J dropped 4; count of bases not matched to a gene: 5. CDR3 sequence (DNA): TGTGCCAGCAGTTACTATAACAGGGGGGGCTATGGCTACACCTTC. Translated, it gives CASSYYNRGGYGYTF.

This chain uses TRBV15 with TRBJ2-5; D possibly corresponds to TRBD1 (6 bases). Germline CDR1 is LNHNV and CDR2 is YYDKDF (reference sequence). The V and J ends lost 8 bases and 5 bases respectively, with 18 bases between them. This CDR3 contains 14 residues. CDR3 residues: CATGANRVMETQYF. The CDR3 nucleotides read TGTGCCACCGGGGCCAACAGGGTTATGGAGACCCAGTACTTC. Filled out from reference TRBV15 and TRBJ2-5, the complete variable domain reads DAMVIQNPRYQVTQFGKPVTLSCSQTLNHNVMYWYQQKSSQAPKLLFHYYDKDFNNEADTPDNFQSRRPNTSFCFLDIRSPGLGDTAMYLCATGANRVMETQYFGPGTRLLVL.

The gene calls are TRBV4-1 and TRBJ2-7, with 10 bases lining up with TRBD2. CDR1 is MGHRA, CDR2 YSYEKL, per germline. The CDR3 consists of 15 residues. The trim removed 1 base at V and 2 bases at J, leaving 2 bases unmatched. CDR3 amino acids: CASSQGLAGTYEQYF. As DNA, the CDR3 is TGCGCCAGCAGCCAAGGACTAGCGGGTACCTACGAGCAGTACTTC.

The J gene is TRBJ1-1, the V gene TRBV2; TRBD1 matches 9 bases. J lost 4 bases, V lost 5 bases, and 8 bases had no gene match. There are 15 residues in the CDR3. In germline, CDR1 is SNHLY, CDR2 FYNNEI. The CDR3 spells CASSRDRVGSTEAFF. CDR3 coding DNA: TGTGCCAGCAGTCGGGACAGGGTGGGAAGCACTGAAGCTTTCTTT. Full variable domain (rest looked up from reference TRBV2 and TRBJ1-1): EPEVTQTPSHQVTQMGQEVILRCVPISNHLYFYWYRQILGQKVEFLVSFYNNEISEKSEIFDDQFSVERPDGSNFTLKIRSTKLEDSAMYFCASSRDRVGSTEAFFGQGTRLTVV.

The J gene is TRBJ2-4, the V gene TRBV7-9; no clear D gene. Germline assignment: CDR1 SEHNR and CDR2 FQNEAQ (reference sequence). The CDR3 has 18 amino acids. Trimming cost V 1 base and J 0 bases, with 16 bases left between them. In DNA, the CDR3 is TGTGCCAGCAGCTTAGGAGCCTGGAGAGACCTAGCCAAAAACATTCAGTACTTC. Amino acid sequence: CASSLGAWRDLAKNIQYF.

The chain couples TRBV9 to TRBJ1-3; D remains unclear. The ends were cut back, 0 bases at V and 1 base at J, with 14 bases in the middle. The V gene's germline CDR1 is SGDLS and CDR2 YYNGEE. This CDR3 has 17 residues. CDR3 protein: CASSVEAARRSGNTIYF. The CDR3 region has the DNA TGTGCCAGCAGCGTAGAAGCGGCCAGGCGGTCTGGAAACACCATATATTTT.

The rearrangement uses TRBV21-1 and TRBJ1-2. TRBV21-1 constitutes a pseudogene. The CDR3 has 13 amino acids. Here the CDR3 DNA reads TGTGCCAGCATTTCACGGGGGTACTATGGCTACACCTTC. The encoded protein is CASISRGYYGYTF.

The chain couples TRBV19 to TRBJ2-7; the D gene is possibly TRBD1 (5 bases). V was shortened by 7 bases and J by 0 bases, with 13 bases between the two germline ends. Germline loops: CDR1 LNHDA, CDR2 SQIVND (reference sequence). The CDR3 extends over 14 amino acids. The CDR3: CASTPDSSSYEQYF. The CDR3 DNA reads TGTGCCAGTACTCCAGACAGCAGCTCCTACGAGCAGTACTTC.

The J gene is TRBJ1-3, the V gene TRBV29-1; 9 bases line up with TRBD1. The CDR3 sequence is 13 residues long. Germline values: CDR1 SQVTM, CDR2 ANQGSEA. The V segment lost 7 bases and the J segment 4 bases; nucleotides outside the gene matches: 5. CDR3 residues: CSARDRAGNTIYF. The CDR3 DNA reads as TGCAGCGCCAGGGACAGGGCCGGAAACACCATATATTTT.

The chain carries TRBV6-6 and TRBJ2-7, with a tentative D call TRBD1 (6 bases). There are 13 residues in the CDR3. CDR1 and CDR2 from the germline V gene are MNHNY and SVGAGI (reference sequence). V lost 5 bases and J lost 5, with 13 bases in between. CDR3 in amino acids: CASSLPGVHEQYF. The CDR3 region has the DNA TGTGCCAGCAGTCTACCAGGGGTCCACGAGCAGTACTTC.

The chain uses TRBV2 and TRBJ2-1, with TRBD1 identical over 12 bases. Looked up from germline, CDR1 is SNHLY and CDR2 is FYNNEI. This CDR3 has 15 residues. J gave up 6 bases and V 6 bases, and 6 bases lay outside the gene matches. The CDR3 reads CASRTGQGARNEQFF. The CDR3 nucleotides are TGTGCCAGCAGAACGGGACAGGGGGCGCGCAATGAGCAGTTCTTC.

This chain connects TRBV6-4 to TRBJ2-3; 15 bases line up with TRBD2. J lost 4 bases, V lost 6 bases, and 2 bases had no gene match. CDR1 is MRHNA, CDR2 SNTAGT, per germline. There are 15 residues in the CDR3. CDR3: CASSGTSGGPDTQYF. CDR3 bases: TGTGCCAGCAGCGGGACTAGCGGGGGGCCAGATACGCAGTATTTT.

V and J are TRBV6-1 and TRBJ1-3; D uncertain. The germline V gene encodes CDR1 MNHNS and CDR2 SASEGT. The CDR3 extends over 14 amino acids. V was cut by 4 bases and J by 3 bases, with 10 bases left in between. For the CDR3, the DNA is TGTGCCAGCAGTGTGGCGGGGAATGGAAACACCATATATTTT. Translated: CASSVAGNGNTIYF.

The chain employs TRBV30 and TRBJ2-1; 10 bases align to TRBD2. With 5 bases clipped from V and 1 base from J, the junction kept 5 bases outside the gene matches. This CDR3 is 15 amino acids long. Germline V gene sequence: CDR1 GTSNPN, CDR2 SVGIG (reference sequence). The CDR3 DNA follows: TGTGCCTGGTTAAGGACTAGCGGTTCCTACAATGAGCAGTTCTTC. Its translation: CAWLRTSGSYNEQFF.

This clone occurred once. A junction boundary mismatches the germline segment, possibly from a read error. V gene TRBV5-1 combines with J gene TRBJ2-2, with 7 nucleotides matching TRBD2. This CDR3 has 14 amino acids. CDR1 and CDR2 from the germline V gene are SGHRS and YFSETQ. The DNA for the CDR3 is TGCGCCAGCAGCTTGGGACTAGCAACCGGGGAGCTGGTTTTT. It is translated as CASSLGLATGELVF.

The J gene is TRBJ1-1, the V gene TRBV18, with D possibly TRBD1 on 5 matching bases. V lost 5 bases and J lost 4, with 14 bases in between. CDR1 and CDR2 from the germline V gene are KGHSH and LQKENI. This CDR3 comprises 14 residues. In nucleotides, the CDR3 is TGTGCCAGCTCAGCCAGGGCTTCGGGCACTGAAGCTTTCTTT. Its protein product is CASSARASGTEAFF.

The chain combines TRBV19 with TRBJ1-5, with D perhaps matching TRBD1 (5 bases). The V end was cut by 3 bases, the J end by 5 bases, with 14 bases between. CDR3 size: 15 residues. CDR1 and CDR2 (germline): LNHDA, SQIVND (reference sequence). The CDR3 nucleotides read TGTGCCAGTAGTATTGCAGGGAATAGGGATCAGCCCCAGCATTTT. This translates into CASSIAGNRDQPQHF.

The rearrangement links TRBV11-3 to TRBJ2-7; 10 bases agree with TRBD1. CDR1 is SGHNT and CDR2 is YENEEA in the germline V gene. The CDR3 is made up of 15 amino acids. The ends lost 1 base at V and 6 bases at J; junction bases unmatched: 6. CDR3 nucleotides: TGTGCCAGCAGCTTAGTGGGGACAGGGGCAGGCGAGCAGTACTTC. Amino acids: CASSLVGTGAGEQYF.

The chain uses TRBV5-6 and TRBJ1-4, with 9 bases lining up with TRBD1. Looked up from germline, CDR1 is SGHDT and CDR2 is YYEEEE. The V segment lost 4 bases and the J segment 5 bases; nucleotides outside the gene matches: 6. This CDR3 spans 15 amino acids. The CDR3 DNA reads as TGTGCCAGCAGCGGCGGGACAGGGAGCAATGAAAAACTGTTTTTT. Translating gives CASSGGTGSNEKLFF.

The chain uses TRBV7-7 and TRBJ1-2; D is perhaps TRBD1 (6 bases). Germline CDR1 SSHAT, CDR2 FNYEAQ (reference sequence). The CDR3 runs 16 residues. Trimming removed 4 bases at V and 4 bases at J, with 19 bases between. CDR3 sequence (DNA): TGTGCCAGCAGCTACCCTCAGGGGAGAAGAAGCTATGGCTACACCTTC. Translated, it gives CASSYPQGRRSYGYTF.

V and J are TRBV9 and TRBJ2-5; TRBD1 might be the D (6 bases). From germline, CDR1 is SGDLS and CDR2 YYNGEE. Trimming removed 1 base from V and 3 bases from J, with 7 bases in between. The CDR3 length is 13 residues. CDR3 loop: CASSVQGKETQYF. In nucleotides, the CDR3 is TGTGCCAGCAGCGTACAGGGGAAAGAGACCCAGTACTTC.